The 18 T cell receptor beta chains presented below share a single source sample, sequenced in a study of blood T cell repertoires in COVID-19. The table came from immunoSEQ multiplex PCR; TCRdb's copy has only in-frame clones and leaves some out. The sample includes over 150,000 clones, 70% to 90% of them seen just once. The sequencing sample was made of peripheral blood. The receptors originated from a man aged 40-50 years with acute or convalescent COVID-19.

The rearrangement links TRBV30 to TRBJ2-3, with D perhaps TRBD1 (6 bases). The CDR3 has 15 amino acids. The V gene's germline CDR1 is GTSNPN and CDR2 SVGIG (reference sequence). The V gene lost 0 bases and the J gene lost 8 bases, with 18 bases spanning the gap. This CDR3 is CAWSVMVRGKGTQYF. The CDR3 DNA follows: TGTGCCTGGAGTGTCATGGTCAGGGGAAAAGGTACGCAGTATTTT.

The gene calls are TRBV7-2 and TRBJ2-7; D unclear. The CDR3 length is 11 residues. The V end was cut by 6 bases, the J end by 3 bases, with 6 bases between. Germline CDR1 and CDR2: SGHTA and FQGNSA. The CDR3: CASSSRYEQYF. CDR3 bases: TGTGCCAGCAGTAGTCGCTACGAGCAGTACTTC.

This chain uses TRBV9 with TRBJ2-7, with 11 bases lining up with TRBD2. Trimming removed 4 bases from V and 7 bases from J; junction bases left unmatched: 7. The CDR3 contains 14 residues. Germline V CDR1 and CDR2: SGDLS, YYNGEE. CDR3 protein: CASSSGLAVGEQYF. The CDR3 DNA follows: TGTGCCAGCAGCTCGGGACTAGCGGTAGGAGAGCAGTACTTC.

The chain is built from TRBV7-8 and TRBJ1-6; D is possibly TRBD1 (5 bases). This CDR3 comprises 13 residues. CDR1 and CDR2 (germline): SGHVS, FQNEAQ. With 5 bases removed from V and 7 bases from J, the gap between germline ends came to 9 bases. CDR3 in amino acids: CASSAPGNSPLHF. CDR3 coding DNA: TGTGCCAGCAGCGCCCCAGGGAATTCACCCCTCCACTTT.

The V gene is TRBV4-1, the J gene TRBJ1-1, with 7 bases that match TRBD1. V was clipped by 1 base and J by 3 bases; unmatched bases: 8. There are 16 residues in the CDR3. Germline V lookup: CDR1 MGHRA, CDR2 YSYEKL. Here the CDR3 DNA reads TGCGCCAGCAGCCAAGCCCCCGGGACAGCTTACACTGAAGCTTTCTTT. It is translated as CASSQAPGTAYTEAFF.

The J gene is TRBJ1-5, the V gene TRBV28, with D unresolved. The CDR3 runs to 15 residues. The V end lost 6 bases, the J end lost 5 bases, and 17 bases lay between the germline ends. The germline V gene has CDR1 MDHEN and CDR2 SYDVKM. This CDR3 is CASRQMGRSDQPQHF. The CDR3, as DNA: TGTGCCAGCAGGCAAATGGGCAGAAGTGATCAGCCCCAGCATTTT.

The V gene is TRBV2, the J gene TRBJ1-1; D is undetermined. This CDR3 has 14 amino acids. Trimming pared 4 bases from V and 3 bases from J, leaving 12 bases between. Germline lookup yields CDR1 SNHLY and CDR2 FYNNEI. The CDR3 DNA follows: TGTGCCAGCAGTGCCCTCGGCGGTGACACTGAAGCTTTCTTT. Translating gives CASSALGGDTEAFF.

This clone was seen a single time. CDR3 region: CASSKTSGETQYF. The CDR3 DNA reads TGCGCCAGCAGCAAGACTAGCGGGGAGACCCAGTACTTC. The chain has TRBV5-1 and TRBJ2-5; 10 nucleotides line up with TRBD2. This CDR3 has 13 amino acids. V dropped 4 bases and J dropped 5; count of bases not matched to a gene: 2. From germline, CDR1 is SGHRS and CDR2 YFSETQ.

The rearrangement uses TRBV19 and TRBJ1-2, with D perhaps TRBD1 (5 bases). CDR3 length: 14 residues. Germline assignment: CDR1 LNHDA and CDR2 SQIVND (reference sequence). Trimming stripped 7 bases from V and 1 base from J, with 13 bases between. The CDR3 spells CASTRRGFNYGYTF. CDR3 coding DNA: TGTGCCAGTACCCGGCGGGGCTTTAACTATGGCTACACCTTC.

V gene TRBV12-3 or TRBV12-4 combines with J gene TRBJ1-1; no definite D call. Between the trimmed V and J ends, which lost 10 bases and 0 bases, there was a span of 12 bases. This CDR3 has 13 amino acids. This CDR3 is CATTGFMNTEAFF. As DNA, the CDR3 is TGTGCCACAACCGGGTTTATGAACACTGAAGCTTTCTTT.

Comments on this clone: The sample contains more than one DNA sequence encoding this CDR3. This chain joins TRBV12-3 or TRBV12-4 and TRBJ1-1; D remains ambiguous. Trimming pared 3 bases from V and 5 bases from J, leaving 7 bases between. The CDR3 is 12 amino acids. The CDR3 DNA is TGTGCCAGCAGTTTGGGCCAAACTGAAGCTTTCTTT. Protein product: CASSLGQTEAFF.

The chain links TRBV2 to TRBJ2-7; a possible D gene is TRBD1 (6 bases). The V gene lost 4 bases and the J gene lost 2 bases, with 9 bases spanning the gap. Per the germline V gene, CDR1 is SNHLY and CDR2 is FYNNEI. The CDR3 is made up of 13 amino acids. In DNA form, the CDR3 reads TGTGCCAGCAGTGGCTCAGGGGCCTACGAGCAGTACTTC. As protein: CASSGSGAYEQYF.

In nucleotides, the CDR3 is TGTGCCACCAGTGAGTCCAGGGGGGCCAACACCGGGGAGCTGTTTTTT. This encodes CATSESRGANTGELFF. This chain links TRBV24-1 with TRBJ2-2; a weak D match, TRBD1 (7 bases). V was trimmed by 4 bases and J by 2 bases, leaving 13 bases between them. The CDR3 is 16 residues long. Germline values: CDR1 KGHDR, CDR2 SFDVKD.

The rearrangement links TRBV27 to TRBJ1-3; 7 positions agree with TRBD1. The junction had 11 bases not matched to a gene; V was cut back by 6 bases and J by 9 bases. This CDR3 spans 14 amino acids. Germline-derived CDR1 and CDR2 are MNHEY and SMNVEV (reference sequence). This chain's CDR3 is CASRLATGSTTIYF. In nucleotides, the CDR3 is TGTGCCAGCAGATTAGCGACAGGGTCTACCACCATATATTTT.

V is TRBV5-4 and J is TRBJ2-3, with 7 bases fitting TRBD2. The CDR3 loop spans 14 amino acids. J was trimmed by 4 bases and V by 0 bases; bases with no gene match: 2. Looked up from germline, CDR1 is SGHNT and CDR2 is YYREEE (reference sequence). CDR3: CASSLAAGADTQYF. CDR3 DNA: TGTGCCAGCAGCTTGGCGGCGGGAGCAGATACGCAGTATTTT. The variable domain in full, completed from reference TRBV5-4 and TRBJ2-3, reads ETGVTQSPTHLIKTRGQQVTLRCSSQSGHNTVSWYQQALGQGPQFIFQYYREEENGRGNFPPRFSGLQFPNYSSELNVNALELDDSALYLCASSLAAGADTQYFGPGTRLTVL.

In its sample, this clone was seen a few times. The chain joins TRBV19 to TRBJ2-7; 7 bases line up with TRBD1. The CDR3 runs to 16 residues. Germline CDR1 and CDR2: LNHDA and SQIVND (reference sequence). The ends lost 3 bases at V and 4 bases at J; junction bases unmatched: 12. CDR3 in amino acids: CASSMQQGTVVYEQYF. The CDR3 DNA sequence: TGTGCCAGTAGTATGCAACAGGGGACCGTGGTTTACGAGCAGTACTTC.

J is TRBJ1-5 and V is TRBV2, with 9 bases that match TRBD1. J was trimmed by 0 bases and V by 6 bases; bases with no gene match: 3. The CDR3 contains 15 residues. Looked up from germline, CDR1 is SNHLY and CDR2 is FYNNEI. The CDR3 loop reads CASRADRGSNQPQHF. The CDR3 DNA follows: TGTGCCAGCAGGGCGGACAGGGGTAGCAATCAGCCCCAGCATTTT.

The rearrangement joins TRBV5-1 to TRBJ2-2; tentative D call: TRBD1 (6 bases). The CDR3 extends over 15 amino acids. The V gene's germline CDR1 is SGHRS and CDR2 YFSETQ. Trimming took 3 bases from V and 1 from J, leaving 10 bases between them. The chain's CDR3 is CASSSGQVNTGELFF. In nucleotides, the CDR3 is TGCGCCAGCAGCTCGGGACAAGTGAACACCGGGGAGCTGTTTTTT.